Only a few counts were recorded for the clone carrying this TCR beta chain. Its antigen is undetermined. The data originate from a study of CD8 T cells in ankylosing spondylitis. TCRdb ran MiXCR on the 5' RACE reads and lists one entry per CDR3 protein. The sample carries roughly 700,000 distinct CDR3 sequences, under 20% recorded once. The V segment lost 3 bases and the J segment 8 bases; nucleotides outside the gene matches: 10. Looked up from germline, CDR1 is SQVTM and CDR2 is ANQGSEA. This CDR3 is 15 amino acids long. Whole-study findings and limits: In ankylosing spondylitis blood, a motif of fewer than 10 highly homologous TCR beta variants appeared characteristic. Disease-associated clones were CD8+ and fairly uncommon in peripheral blood.

Sequenced material: blood, either unsorted or a sorted T cell fraction (not recorded which). This rearrangement joins TRBV29-1 to TRBJ2-1; 10 nucleotides match TRBD2. The TCR sequence derives from a male donor with ankylosing spondylitis. Here the CDR3 DNA reads TGCAGCGTTGACGGTAGAAGCGGGAGGGCCCATGAGCAGTTCTTC. Translating gives CSVDGRSGRAHEQFF.